This T cell receptor (beta chain) was retrieved from a study of CXCR3-negative and CXCR3-positive naive CD8 T cells. Study in general: With about 1.5 +/- 0.3 million reads per library, the TRB reads numbered 110 million to 150 million in total. Overall study results and limits: TRB CDR3 properties served as the basis for inferring TCR strength, and surface CD5 was comparable between naive subsets. Naive cells that were CXCR3-negative or CXCR3-positive used TRBV-TRBJ genes alike, while memory cells diverged. TRB CDR3s were more hydrophobic in CXCR3-positive than in CXCR3-negative naive cells.

UMI-labeled 5' RACE TRB cDNA libraries were prepared from the cells. TCRdb reanalyzed the 5' RACE reads and collapses them to one entry per CDR3 protein, without DNA. In all, the sample yields 150,000 or so distinct CDR3 sequences. This CDR3 region has 15 residues. Germline V gene data show CDR1 as SGHVS and CDR2 as FNYEAQ. Notes on this clonotype: Its antigen is as yet unknown.

This rearrangement joins TRBV7-6 to TRBJ2-1; absent DNA, TCRdb's TRBD1 call cannot be checked. Source material: naive CXCR3+ CD8+ T cells from blood. Subset: CD45RO-CCR7+CD27+CD95- naive CD8+ T cells expressing CXCR3 (TNR3+). This sequence originates from a human donor in good health. Some clones in this sample may be carry-over from other donors' samples. This chain's CDR3 is CASSSDRGSHNEQFF.